Below are 28 T cell receptor beta chains sequenced from a single sample in a study of neoadjuvant nivolumab and ipilimumab in lung cancer. The table came from immunoSEQ multiplex PCR; TCRdb's copy has only in-frame clones and leaves some out. There are roughly 4,000 clones in the sample; around nine tenths occur only once, and 3.5% to 6% lies in the top ten. This specimen was adjacent normal lung tissue, taken after neoadjuvant nivolumab, alone or with ipilimumab, at or shortly before surgery. These TCRs come from an adult with non-small cell lung cancer.

The chain joins TRBV2 to TRBJ1-1, with D maybe TRBD1 (5 bases). Germline V gives CDR1 SNHLY, CDR2 FYNNEI. This CDR3 is 18 amino acids long. Deletions cut 3 bases from V and 0 bases from J, with 20 bases between. The CDR3 DNA reads as TGTGCCAGCAGTGATGGCTTGGGGCCCTCAGGCATGAACACTGAAGCTTTCTTT. The encoded protein is CASSDGLGPSGMNTEAFF. Complete variable domain (other parts from reference TRBV2 and TRBJ1-1): EPEVTQTPSHQVTQMGQEVILRCVPISNHLYFYWYRQILGQKVEFLVSFYNNEISEKSEIFDDQFSVERPDGSNFTLKIRSTKLEDSAMYFCASSDGLGPSGMNTEAFFGQGTRLTVV.

The chain employs TRBV19 and TRBJ1-1; D ambiguous. This CDR3 comprises 14 residues. The germline V gene encodes CDR1 LNHDA and CDR2 SQIVND (reference sequence). Between the trimmed V and J ends, which lost 5 bases and 0 bases, there was a span of 10 bases. CDR3 in DNA: TGTGCCAGTAGTTCGTACCGAGTGAACACTGAAGCTTTCTTT. Protein: CASSSYRVNTEAFF.

This clone was counted a few times. The V call is TRBV7-9, the J call TRBJ1-2; D is unresolved. The CDR3 has 15 residues. The V and J ends lost 5 bases and 6 bases respectively, with 19 bases between them. CDR1 is SEHNR, CDR2 FQNEAQ, per germline (reference sequence). The DNA of the CDR3 is TGTGCCAGCAGCCCTTCCTTCGGGCGAAGGGATGGCTACACCTTC. Translated: CASSPSFGRRDGYTF.

This rearrangement joins TRBV9 to TRBJ2-3; D remains unclear. The V and J ends lost 4 bases and 1 base respectively, with 13 bases between them. This CDR3 region has 15 residues. Looked up from germline, CDR1 is SGDLS and CDR2 is YYNGEE. Written as DNA, the CDR3 is TGTGCCAGCAGCCCAGGAGACCTTCGCACAGATACGCAGTATTTT. Residues: CASSPGDLRTDTQYF.

The rearrangement uses TRBV5-1 and TRBJ2-3, with D possibly matching TRBD2 (5 bases). Trimming took off 0 bases at V and 5 bases at J, with 13 bases between the two ends. CDR1 and CDR2 from the germline V gene are SGHRS and YFSETQ. The CDR3 loop spans 15 amino acids. CDR3 sequence (DNA): TGCGCCAGCAGCTTGGAGTCCTTAGAGGGAGATACGCAGTATTTT. It encodes CASSLESLEGDTQYF.

This clone was recorded a few times. The J gene is TRBJ1-4, the V gene TRBV5-4, with 8 positions matching TRBD1. Germline V gene data show CDR1 as SGHNT and CDR2 as YYREEE (reference sequence). V lost 2 bases, J lost 4 bases, and 4 bases stayed unmatched. This CDR3 region has 15 residues. CDR3 nucleotides: TGTGCCAGCAGCTTCGGACAGGGATATAATGAAAAACTGTTTTTT. As protein: CASSFGQGYNEKLFF.

The CDR3 sequence is CASSLGWIEQYF. CDR3 DNA: TGTGCCAGCAGCTTAGGCTGGATCGAGCAGTACTTC. This chain uses TRBV7-9 with TRBJ2-7, with D unclear. The germline V and J ends were trimmed by 1 base and 6 bases, with 7 bases remaining between them. The CDR3 sequence is 12 residues long. Germline V CDR1 and CDR2: SEHNR, FQNEAQ (reference sequence).

The chain uses TRBV5-6 and TRBJ2-1; 9 bases line up with TRBD2. CDR1 and CDR2 (germline): SGHDT, YYEEEE. V shed 4 bases, J shed 6 bases, and the junction held 8 bases outside the gene matches. The CDR3 is 15 amino acids. CDR3 region: CASSRRTSASNEQFF. CDR3 DNA sequence: TGTGCCAGCAGCCGACGGACTAGCGCTAGCAATGAGCAGTTCTTC.

This clone was seen once. J is TRBJ2-3 and V is TRBV4-1, with TRBD1 matching 7 bases. This CDR3 comprises 16 residues. CDR1 and CDR2 from the germline V gene are MGHRA and YSYEKL. Losses at the gene ends were 0 bases for V and 3 bases for J; bases not matched to a gene: 6. This CDR3 is CASSQDGDRPTDTQYF. CDR3 sequence (DNA): TGCGCCAGCAGCCAAGACGGGGACAGACCTACAGATACGCAGTATTTT.

The V and J genes are TRBV15 and TRBJ2-2; D might be TRBD1 or TRBD2, each matching 5 bases. V lost 3 bases and J lost 3, with 8 bases in between. This CDR3 spans 14 amino acids. Germline V gives CDR1 LNHNV, CDR2 YYDKDF (reference sequence). The chain's CDR3 is CATSRGPDTGELFF. The CDR3 nucleotides read TGTGCCACCAGCAGGGGACCCGACACCGGGGAGCTGTTTTTT.

This chain connects TRBV7-2 to TRBJ2-1; D remains ambiguous. The germline gives CDR1 SGHTA, CDR2 FQGNSA. The V end lost 3 bases, the J end lost 7 bases, and 19 bases lay between the germline ends. The CDR3 has 16 residues. CDR3 sequence (DNA): TGTGCCAGCAGCTTTCTCCGAGACCCCTTTGGGAATGAGCAGTTCTTC. Translated, it gives CASSFLRDPFGNEQFF. The full variable domain, in which reference TRBV7-2 and TRBJ2-1 provide the parts outside the CDR3, is GAGVSQSPSNKVTEKGKDVELRCDPISGHTALYWYRQSLGQGLEFLIYFQGNSAPDKSGLPSDRFSAERTGGSVSTLTIQRTQQEDSAVYLCASSFLRDPFGNEQFFGPGTRLTVL.

The gene calls are TRBV18 and TRBJ2-1, with TRBD1 identical over 11 bases. This CDR3 comprises 17 residues. With 3 bases clipped from V and 1 base from J, the junction kept 5 bases outside the gene matches. The V gene's germline CDR1 is KGHSH and CDR2 LQKENI. The CDR3 sequence is CASSPRTGGGSYNEQFF. As DNA, the CDR3 is TGTGCCAGCTCACCCCGGACAGGGGGCGGGTCCTACAATGAGCAGTTCTTC.

The chain uses TRBV7-9 and TRBJ2-1; D perhaps matches TRBD2 (7 bases). The germline gives CDR1 SEHNR, CDR2 FQNEAQ (reference sequence). The CDR3 has 16 amino acids. Between the trimmed V and J ends, which lost 4 bases and 3 bases, there was a span of 16 bases. CDR3 in DNA: TGTGCCAGCAGCTCTCTTCGGGGGGCCAGCTACAATGAGCAGTTCTTC. Translated, it gives CASSSLRGASYNEQFF.

V usage is TRBV19 and J usage is TRBJ2-1; 7 bases match TRBD2. CDR1 LNHDA and CDR2 SQIVND come from the germline V gene (reference sequence). The CDR3 consists of 14 residues. V was pared by 8 bases and J by 4 bases, with 8 bases of the junction left unmatched. The CDR3: CASAYRTRYNEQFF. The CDR3 DNA is TGTGCCAGTGCGTACCGGACTAGATACAATGAGCAGTTCTTC.

This chain joins TRBV4-2 and TRBJ2-5, with D possibly matching TRBD1 (6 bases). CDR1 LGHNA and CDR2 YNFKEQ come from the germline V gene. There are 14 residues in the CDR3. V gave up 2 bases and J gave up 5 bases, with 12 bases separating them. The CDR3 nucleotides are TGTGCCAGCAGCCAAAATCTGCAGGGGGAGACCCAGTACTTC. Encoded protein: CASSQNLQGETQYF.

This clone was seen only a few times. The chain combines TRBV11-3 with TRBJ2-1, with D maybe TRBD2 (6 bases). Looked up from germline, CDR1 is SGHNT and CDR2 is YENEEA. The CDR3 has 14 amino acids. Trimming removed 5 bases at V and 7 bases at J, with 15 bases between. CDR3 DNA: TGTGCCAGCAGCCCGGGATCCCGGGGGAATGAGCAGTTCTTC. It specifies CASSPGSRGNEQFF.

The chain is built from TRBV6-5 and TRBJ2-1; D might be TRBD2 (6 bases). The ends were cut back, 7 bases at V and 4 bases at J, with 17 bases in the middle. The CDR3 covers 15 residues. The germline V gene has CDR1 MNHEY and CDR2 SVGAGI. CDR3 protein: CASTKRAPQYNEQFF. In DNA, the CDR3 is TGTGCCAGCACCAAGCGGGCCCCACAGTACAATGAGCAGTTCTTC.

This clone has a single count. The chain recombines TRBV5-1 with TRBJ2-7; 7 positions agree with TRBD2. Germline CDR1 SGHRS, CDR2 YFSETQ. V was clipped by 4 bases and J by 7 bases; unmatched bases: 14. This CDR3 is 15 amino acids long. The CDR3: CASSPLGLPGGEQYF. In nucleotides, the CDR3 is TGCGCCAGCAGCCCCCTGGGACTACCCGGGGGGGAGCAGTACTTC.

The chain links TRBV5-1 to TRBJ1-1; D is undetermined. V was clipped by 4 bases and J by 1 base, with 17 bases between them. The CDR3 length is 16 residues. Looked up from germline, CDR1 is SGHRS and CDR2 is YFSETQ. CDR3 protein: CASSPDLGGANTEAFF. The CDR3 DNA reads TGCGCCAGCAGCCCAGACCTAGGCGGTGCGAACACTGAAGCTTTCTTT.

This clone appeared a few times. V usage is TRBV19 and J usage is TRBJ2-1; a weak D match, TRBD2 (6 bases). The CDR3 is 13 residues long. V was clipped by 9 bases and J by 4 bases, with 13 bases between them. Germline values: CDR1 LNHDA, CDR2 SQIVND (reference sequence). The CDR3 loop is CASAGTLYNEQFF. The DNA of the CDR3 is TGTGCCAGCGCCGGGACTCTTTACAATGAGCAGTTCTTC.

The chain joins TRBV19 to TRBJ2-5; 8 bases are shared with TRBD1. CDR3 length equals 13 residues. V lost 5 bases to trimming and J lost 5 bases; unmatched junction nucleotides: 4. Germline V CDR1 and CDR2: LNHDA, SQIVND (reference sequence). The CDR3 is CASSSGGAETQYF. The DNA for the CDR3 is TGTGCCAGTAGTTCAGGGGGCGCGGAGACCCAGTACTTC.

V gene TRBV15 combines with J gene TRBJ2-7, with D unresolved. The CDR3 contains 14 residues. Germline V lookup: CDR1 LNHNV, CDR2 YYDKDF (reference sequence). The V and J ends lost 0 bases and 6 bases respectively, with 12 bases between them. CDR3 in amino acids: CATSREIVKPEQYF. Written as DNA, the CDR3 is TGTGCCACCAGCAGAGAAATAGTGAAACCCGAGCAGTACTTC.

This clone was observed a single time. The rearrangement uses TRBV19 and TRBJ1-5, with unresolved D. The germline V and J ends were trimmed by 6 bases and 1 base, with 13 bases remaining between them. The CDR3 extends over 15 amino acids. CDR1 is LNHDA, CDR2 SQIVND, per germline (reference sequence). The CDR3 coding sequence is TGTGCCAGTAGGAGGAGTGGGGAGAGCAATCAGCCCCAGCATTTT. Translating gives CASRRSGESNQPQHF.

CDR3 nucleotides: TGTGCCAGCAGCCCGACTAGCGGGAGGGCCTACGAGCAGTACTTC. Its protein product is CASSPTSGRAYEQYF. This chain joins TRBV7-9 and TRBJ2-7; 14 bases are a match to TRBD2. Per germline, CDR1 SEHNR and CDR2 FQNEAQ (reference sequence). The CDR3 totals 15 residues. V was clipped by 5 bases and J by 2 bases; unmatched bases: 2.

This chain joins TRBV5-1 and TRBJ2-7; D gene uncertain. There are 15 residues in the CDR3. Germline CDR1 reads SGHRS; CDR2 reads YFSETQ. V was pared by 0 bases and J by 5 bases, with 15 bases between. CDR3 DNA sequence: TGCGCCAGCAGCTTGGCTACCCGGTCGGACCACGAGCAGTACTTC. This gives the protein CASSLATRSDHEQYF.

The chain has TRBV5-1 and TRBJ2-1; maybe TRBD2 (6 bases). The CDR3 loop spans 14 amino acids. Trimming left V 4 bases short and J 2 bases short, with 10 bases between. Per the germline V gene, CDR1 is SGHRS and CDR2 is YFSETQ. CDR3 sequence reads: CASSGTGAYNEQFF. CDR3 bases: TGCGCCAGCAGCGGAACGGGAGCCTACAATGAGCAGTTCTTC.

This clone was seen a handful of times. This chain links TRBV7-8 with TRBJ2-1; 11 bases align to TRBD1. Germline CDR1 SGHVS, CDR2 FQNEAQ. V gave up 5 bases and J gave up 8 bases; unmatched junction bases: 8. The CDR3 loop spans 15 amino acids. The CDR3 is CASSPGQGARYEQFF. In nucleotides, the CDR3 is TGTGCCAGCAGCCCCGGACAGGGGGCGAGGTATGAGCAGTTCTTC.

This clone was seen once. CDR3 DNA sequence: TGTGCCAGCAGTTTCAGCGAGAGCTCCTACAATGAGCAGTTCTTC. Translated: CASSFSESSYNEQFF. This chain joins TRBV7-9 and TRBJ2-1; no definite D call. V was cut by 6 bases and J by 0 bases, with 12 bases left in between. This CDR3 comprises 15 residues. CDR1 is SEHNR and CDR2 is FQNEAQ in the germline V gene (reference sequence).